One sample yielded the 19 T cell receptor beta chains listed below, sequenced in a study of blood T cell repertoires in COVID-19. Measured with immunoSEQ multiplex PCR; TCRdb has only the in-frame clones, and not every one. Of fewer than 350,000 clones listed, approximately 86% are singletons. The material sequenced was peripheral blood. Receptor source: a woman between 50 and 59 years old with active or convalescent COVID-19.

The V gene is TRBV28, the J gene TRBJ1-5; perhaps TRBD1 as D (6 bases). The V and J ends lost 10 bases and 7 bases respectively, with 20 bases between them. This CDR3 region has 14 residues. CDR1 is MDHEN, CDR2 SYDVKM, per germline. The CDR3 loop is CATQITGSGQPQHF. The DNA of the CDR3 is TGTGCCACCCAGATTACAGGGTCTGGCCAGCCCCAGCATTTT.

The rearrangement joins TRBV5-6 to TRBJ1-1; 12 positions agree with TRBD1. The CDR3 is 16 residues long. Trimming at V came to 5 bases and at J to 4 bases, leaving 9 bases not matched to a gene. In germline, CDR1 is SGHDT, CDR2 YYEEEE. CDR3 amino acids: CASRVTGTGGSTEAFF. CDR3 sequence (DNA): TGTGCCAGCAGGGTAACCGGGACAGGGGGCAGCACTGAAGCTTTCTTT. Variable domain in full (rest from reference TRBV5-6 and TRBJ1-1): DAGVTQSPTHLIKTRGQQVTLRCSPKSGHDTVSWYQQALGQGPQFIFQYYEEEERQRGNFPDRFSGHQFPNYSSELNVNALLLGDSALYLCASRVTGTGGSTEAFFGQGTRLTVV.

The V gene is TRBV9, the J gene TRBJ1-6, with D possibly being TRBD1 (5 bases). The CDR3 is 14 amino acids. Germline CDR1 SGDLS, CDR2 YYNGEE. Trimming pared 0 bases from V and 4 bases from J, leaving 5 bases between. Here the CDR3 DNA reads TGTGCCAGCAGCGTAGACAGGTATAATTCACCCCTCCACTTT. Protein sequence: CASSVDRYNSPLHF.

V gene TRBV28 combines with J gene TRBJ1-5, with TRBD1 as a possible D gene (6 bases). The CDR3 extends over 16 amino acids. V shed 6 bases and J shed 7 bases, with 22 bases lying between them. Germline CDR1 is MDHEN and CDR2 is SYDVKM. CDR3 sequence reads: CASRSLGAGAWQPQHF. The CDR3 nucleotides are TGTGCCAGCAGATCATTGGGAGCGGGGGCCTGGCAGCCCCAGCATTTT.

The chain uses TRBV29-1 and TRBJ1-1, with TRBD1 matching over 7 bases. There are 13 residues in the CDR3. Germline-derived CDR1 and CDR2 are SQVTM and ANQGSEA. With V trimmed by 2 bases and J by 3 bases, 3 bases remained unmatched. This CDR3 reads CSVERGPDTEAFF. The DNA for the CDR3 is TGCAGCGTTGAAAGGGGGCCGGACACTGAAGCTTTCTTT.

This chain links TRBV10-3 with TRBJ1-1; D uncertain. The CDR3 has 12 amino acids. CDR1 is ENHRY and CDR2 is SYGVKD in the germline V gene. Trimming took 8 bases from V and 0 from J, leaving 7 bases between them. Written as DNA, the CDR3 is TGTGCCATCCGACAAATGAACACTGAAGCTTTCTTT. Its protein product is CAIRQMNTEAFF.

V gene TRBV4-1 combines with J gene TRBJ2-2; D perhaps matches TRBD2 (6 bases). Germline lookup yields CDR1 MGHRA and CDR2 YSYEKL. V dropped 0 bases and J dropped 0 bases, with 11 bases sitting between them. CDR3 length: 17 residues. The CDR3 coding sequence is TGCGCCAGCAGCCAAGATCTTGGCGGGACGAACACCGGGGAGCTGTTTTTT. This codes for CASSQDLGGTNTGELFF.

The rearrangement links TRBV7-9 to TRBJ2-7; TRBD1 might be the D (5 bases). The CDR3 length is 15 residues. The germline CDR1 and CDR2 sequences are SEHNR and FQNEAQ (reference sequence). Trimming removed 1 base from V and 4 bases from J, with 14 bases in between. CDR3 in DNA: TGTGCCAGCAGCTTAGTGGGTCTAGGGGCGTACGAGCAGTACTTC. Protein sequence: CASSLVGLGAYEQYF.

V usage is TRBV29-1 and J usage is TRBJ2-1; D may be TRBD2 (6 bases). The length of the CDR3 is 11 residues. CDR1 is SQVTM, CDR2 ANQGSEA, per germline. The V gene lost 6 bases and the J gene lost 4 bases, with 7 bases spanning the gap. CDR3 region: CSVEGYNEQFF. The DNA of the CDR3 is TGCAGCGTGGAGGGATACAATGAGCAGTTCTTC.

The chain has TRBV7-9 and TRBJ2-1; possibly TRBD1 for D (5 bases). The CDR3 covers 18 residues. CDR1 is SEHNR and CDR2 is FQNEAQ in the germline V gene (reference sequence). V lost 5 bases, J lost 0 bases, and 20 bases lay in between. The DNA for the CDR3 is TGTGCCAGCAGCCCCAGGGCGTTACCGTATAACTCCTACAATGAGCAGTTCTTC. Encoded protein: CASSPRALPYNSYNEQFF.

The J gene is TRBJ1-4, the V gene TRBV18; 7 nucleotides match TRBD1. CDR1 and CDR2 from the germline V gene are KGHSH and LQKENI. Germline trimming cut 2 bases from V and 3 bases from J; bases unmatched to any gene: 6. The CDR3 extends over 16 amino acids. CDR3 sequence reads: CASSPYTGVPNEKLFF. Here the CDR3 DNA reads TGTGCCAGCTCACCATACACAGGGGTCCCTAATGAAAAACTGTTTTTT.

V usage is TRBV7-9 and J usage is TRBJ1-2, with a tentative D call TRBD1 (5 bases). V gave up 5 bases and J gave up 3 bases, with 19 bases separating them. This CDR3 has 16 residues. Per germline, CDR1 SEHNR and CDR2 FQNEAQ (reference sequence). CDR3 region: CASSISGAKRDYGYTF. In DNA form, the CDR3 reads TGTGCCAGCAGCATCAGCGGGGCTAAGAGGGACTATGGCTACACCTTC.

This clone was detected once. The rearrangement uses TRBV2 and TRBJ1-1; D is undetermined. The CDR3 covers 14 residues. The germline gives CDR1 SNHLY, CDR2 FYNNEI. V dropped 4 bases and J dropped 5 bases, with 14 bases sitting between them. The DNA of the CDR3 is TGTGCCAGCAGTGGGAGGTCCCAAGCGACTGAAGCTTTCTTT. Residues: CASSGRSQATEAFF.

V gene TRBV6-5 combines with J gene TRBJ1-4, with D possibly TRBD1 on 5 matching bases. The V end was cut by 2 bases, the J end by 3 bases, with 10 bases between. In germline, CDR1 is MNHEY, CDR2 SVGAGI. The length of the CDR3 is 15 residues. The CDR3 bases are TGTGCCAGCAGTTACAATTCAGGGTCTAATGAAAAACTGTTTTTT. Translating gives CASSYNSGSNEKLFF.

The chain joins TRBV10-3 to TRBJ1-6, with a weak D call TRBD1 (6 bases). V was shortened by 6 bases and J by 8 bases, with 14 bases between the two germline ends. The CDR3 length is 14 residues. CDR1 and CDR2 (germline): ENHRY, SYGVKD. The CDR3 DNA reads TGTGCCATCAGAATTACAGAGGGGGATTCACCCCTCCACTTT. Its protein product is CAIRITEGDSPLHF.

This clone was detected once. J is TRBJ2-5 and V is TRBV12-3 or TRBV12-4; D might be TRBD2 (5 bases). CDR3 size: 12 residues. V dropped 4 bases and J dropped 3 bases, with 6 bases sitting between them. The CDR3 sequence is CASSYGEETQYF. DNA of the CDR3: TGTGCCAGCAGTTACGGGGAAGAGACCCAGTACTTC.

CDR3 nucleotide sequence: TGTGCCAGCAGCCAAGATGGCGGGAGGGCGTCAGATACGCAGTATTTT. Translation: CASSQDGGRASDTQYF. This chain connects TRBV3-1 (or the pseudogene TRBV3-2) to TRBJ2-3; 9 bases align to TRBD2. The ends lost 0 bases at V and 4 bases at J; junction bases unmatched: 5. Germline-derived CDR1 and CDR2 are LGHDT and YNNKEL (reference sequence). The CDR3 contains 16 residues.

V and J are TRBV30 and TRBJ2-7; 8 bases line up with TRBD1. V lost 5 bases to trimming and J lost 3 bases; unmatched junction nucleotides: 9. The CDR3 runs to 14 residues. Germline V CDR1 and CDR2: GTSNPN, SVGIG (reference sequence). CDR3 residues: CAWGIRGRLYEQYF. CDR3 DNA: TGTGCCTGGGGAATCAGGGGGCGGCTCTACGAGCAGTACTTC.

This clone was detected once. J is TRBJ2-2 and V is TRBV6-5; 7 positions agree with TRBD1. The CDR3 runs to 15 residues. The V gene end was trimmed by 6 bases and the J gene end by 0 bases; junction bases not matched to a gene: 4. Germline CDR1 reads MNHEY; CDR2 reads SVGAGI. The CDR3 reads CASRSGTANTGELFF. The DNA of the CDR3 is TGTGCCAGCAGATCCGGGACAGCGAACACCGGGGAGCTGTTTTTT.